One and the same sample provided the 9 T cell receptor beta chains below, sequenced in a study of T cell responses to AZD1222 COVID-19 vaccine. Sequencing used immunoSEQ multiplex PCR; TCRdb keeps in-frame clones, though not all of them. Of some 120,000 clones in the sample, approximately 85% are singletons; the top ten hold about 1.6%. Sequenced material: peripheral blood, taken on day 0 of AZD1222 vaccination. These receptors originate from an adult in good health.

This chain uses TRBV6-2 or TRBV6-3 with TRBJ2-1, with 11 bases fitting TRBD1. CDR1 and CDR2 from the germline V gene are MNHEY and SVGEGT. The CDR3 runs to 15 residues. With 3 bases clipped from V and 6 bases from J, the junction kept 4 bases outside the gene matches. CDR3 sequence: CASSYSGTGGNEQFF. For the CDR3, the DNA is TGTGCCAGCAGTTATTCGGGGACAGGGGGCAATGAGCAGTTCTTC.

This clone was detected only a few times. This chain joins TRBV11-2 and TRBJ1-5, with D unclear. The V gene lost 4 bases and the J gene lost 8 bases, with 21 bases spanning the gap. CDR3 length equals 16 residues. Germline V gives CDR1 SGHAT, CDR2 FQNNGV. CDR3 nucleotides: TGTGCCAGCAGCTCCGGTCGGGGAGCACCTGCGGAGCCCCAGCATTTT. This encodes CASSSGRGAPAEPQHF.

V usage is TRBV6-5 and J usage is TRBJ1-2, with D tentatively TRBD1 (6 bases). V lost 6 bases, J lost 4 bases, and 15 bases lay in between. Germline CDR1 is MNHEY and CDR2 is SVGAGI. The CDR3 has 14 amino acids. CDR3 sequence reads: CASSERGTTYGYTF. CDR3 DNA: TGTGCCAGCAGCGAGAGGGGGACAACCTATGGCTACACCTTC.

This clone came up a few times. The chain recombines TRBV25-1 with TRBJ1-6, with a possible D match to TRBD1 (6 bases). Trimming cost V 5 bases and J 8 bases, with 16 bases left between them. CDR1 is MGHDK, CDR2 SYGVNS, per germline. The CDR3 contains 15 residues. The CDR3 loop reads CASSPKGQTYSPLHF. CDR3 in DNA: TGTGCCAGCAGTCCTAAAGGACAGACTTATTCACCCCTCCACTTT.

The chain recombines TRBV10-3 with TRBJ2-7, with D possibly being TRBD2 (7 bases). The CDR3 length is 16 residues. Germline loops: CDR1 ENHRY, CDR2 SYGVKD. Trimming pared 0 bases from V and 7 bases from J, leaving 19 bases between. The DNA for the CDR3 is TGTGCCATCAGTGAGTCGGGTTTAGGGGGGGCGTGGGAGCAGTACTTC. Its protein is CAISESGLGGAWEQYF.

This sequence joins TRBV10-3 and TRBJ1-4; D uncertain. This CDR3 region has 15 residues. From germline, CDR1 is ENHRY and CDR2 SYGVKD. Between the trimmed V and J ends, which lost 0 bases and 5 bases, there was a span of 10 bases. CDR3 in amino acids: CAISESSRSNEKLFF. DNA for the CDR3: TGTGCCATCAGTGAGTCTTCCAGGAGCAATGAAAAACTGTTTTTT.

The V and J genes are TRBV24-1 and TRBJ2-3; a possible D gene is TRBD2 (6 bases). The CDR3 is made up of 17 amino acids. V was pared by 4 bases and J by 0 bases, with 16 bases between. Germline V gene lookup returns CDR1 KGHDR and CDR2 SFDVKD. The CDR3 DNA follows: TGTGCCACCAGTGACATAATCGGTCGGGGGAGCACAGATACGCAGTATTTT. As protein: CATSDIIGRGSTDTQYF.

The V and J genes are TRBV6-4 and TRBJ1-1; D remains ambiguous. The germline gives CDR1 MRHNA, CDR2 SNTAGT. This CDR3 contains 14 residues. V was shortened by 0 bases and J by 5 bases, with 10 bases between the two germline ends. The CDR3 protein is CASSDSSLGTEAFF. The CDR3 DNA reads TGTGCCAGCAGTGACTCGAGTCTTGGGACTGAAGCTTTCTTT.

The J gene is TRBJ1-3, the V gene TRBV5-8; no clear D. Trimming stripped 4 bases from V and 0 bases from J, with 11 bases between. Germline loops: CDR1 SGHTS, CDR2 YDEGEE. This CDR3 is 15 amino acids long. The CDR3 loop reads CASSIPHNSGNTIYF. The CDR3 bases are TGTGCCAGCAGCATACCACACAACTCTGGAAACACCATATATTTT.